Shown below are 25 T cell receptor beta chains from a single sample sequenced in a study of T cell responses to AZD1222 COVID-19 vaccine. Assay used: immunoSEQ multiplex PCR; TCRdb lists only in-frame clones, some missing. Counted here are around 170,000 clones, about nine tenths occurring once; the ten biggest clones make up 0.99%. The input for sequencing was peripheral blood, taken on day 0 of AZD1222 vaccination. These receptors came from an adult in good health.

This chain links TRBV6-2 or TRBV6-3 with TRBJ1-5; 8 bases agree with TRBD1. Germline loops: CDR1 MNHEY, CDR2 SVGEGT. V dropped 4 bases and J dropped 6; count of bases not matched to a gene: 8. The CDR3 runs 15 residues. This CDR3 reads CASSSVGQGRQPQHF. For the CDR3, the DNA is TGTGCCAGCAGTTCCGTAGGACAGGGTCGTCAGCCCCAGCATTTT.

The rearrangement links TRBV28 to TRBJ1-1; D is unclear. The CDR3 runs to 14 residues. Germline values: CDR1 MDHEN, CDR2 SYDVKM. Between the trimmed V and J ends, which lost 3 bases and 4 bases, there was a span of 12 bases. The CDR3 DNA reads as TGTGCCAGCAGTTTCTCGTTAGGTGGCACTGAAGCTTTCTTT. Its protein is CASSFSLGGTEAFF.

V gene TRBV6-5 combines with J gene TRBJ1-4; D may be TRBD1 (5 bases). Germline CDR1 reads MNHEY; CDR2 reads SVGAGI. CDR3 length: 15 amino acids. V was cut by 6 bases and J by 5 bases, with 16 bases left in between. The CDR3 protein is CASRDTRSGNEKLFF. The CDR3 coding sequence is TGTGCCAGCAGAGATACCCGGTCAGGGAATGAAAAACTGTTTTTT.

This chain joins TRBV4-1 and TRBJ2-7; TRBD2 matches at 13 bases. Germline CDR1 is MGHRA and CDR2 is YSYEKL. The length of the CDR3 is 15 residues. Germline trimming cut 4 bases from V and 5 bases from J; bases unmatched to any gene: 5. CDR3: CASSPGLAGVNEQYF. As DNA, the CDR3 is TGCGCCAGCAGCCCTGGACTAGCGGGAGTAAACGAGCAGTACTTC.

The table lists this clone with a few counts. The chain has TRBV5-4 and TRBJ1-2; D remains unclear. The CDR3 totals 13 residues. The V gene lost 3 bases and the J gene lost 2 bases, with 8 bases spanning the gap. The germline V gene encodes CDR1 SGHNT and CDR2 YYREEE (reference sequence). CDR3 coding DNA: TGTGCCAGCAGCTCTAGATTCAACTATGGCTACACCTTC. Protein sequence: CASSSRFNYGYTF.

This chain joins TRBV7-2 and TRBJ2-3; 7 nucleotides agree with TRBD1. The CDR3 totals 16 residues. CDR1 is SGHTA, CDR2 FQGNSA, per germline. V dropped 6 bases and J dropped 3; count of bases not matched to a gene: 12. The CDR3 nucleotides read TGTGCCAGCAGGACGGGGACAGACAGGGAAACAGATACGCAGTATTTT. The encoded protein is CASRTGTDRETDTQYF.

The genes are TRBV6-5 and TRBJ2-2, with 8 bases that match TRBD2. CDR1 is MNHEY and CDR2 is SVGAGI in the germline V gene. The CDR3 contains 16 residues. V lost 3 bases to trimming and J lost 6 bases; unmatched junction nucleotides: 9. The CDR3 sequence is CASSYFGGGLSGELFF. The CDR3 DNA reads TGTGCCAGCAGTTATTTCGGCGGGGGGTTGTCCGGGGAGCTGTTTTTT.

The V gene is TRBV9, the J gene TRBJ2-1; TRBD2 matches at 9 bases. CDR3 length equals 15 residues. The V gene end was trimmed by 3 bases and the J gene end by 0 bases; junction bases not matched to a gene: 1. CDR1 is SGDLS and CDR2 is YYNGEE in the germline V gene. CDR3 bases: TGTGCCAGCAGCGGTAGCGGGAGCTCCTACAATGAGCAGTTCTTC. It yields the protein CASSGSGSSYNEQFF.

The V and J genes are TRBV18 and TRBJ2-3, with D maybe TRBD1 (5 bases). In germline, CDR1 is KGHSH, CDR2 LQKENI. V lost 3 bases to trimming and J lost 5 bases, with 15 bases between them. The CDR3 is made up of 15 amino acids. CDR3 in DNA: TGTGCCAGCTCACCCGACAGTAGACCTAGAGATACGCAGTATTTT. Its protein product is CASSPDSRPRDTQYF.

The chain couples TRBV19 to TRBJ2-3, with no clear D. CDR3 length equals 15 residues. CDR1 and CDR2 from the germline V gene are LNHDA and SQIVND (reference sequence). The V end was cut by 2 bases, the J end by 0 bases, with 9 bases between. The CDR3 loop is CASSISHSSTDTQYF. The CDR3 nucleotides are TGTGCCAGTAGTATATCACACTCTAGCACAGATACGCAGTATTTT.

The chain carries TRBV6-1 and TRBJ1-5; no reliable D call. Trimming pared 2 bases from V and 6 bases from J, leaving 17 bases between. Germline CDR1 MNHNS, CDR2 SASEGT. This CDR3 comprises 16 residues. In DNA form, the CDR3 reads TGTGCCAGCAGTGAAATTCCGGTGAGGGAATCTCAGCCCCAGCATTTT. Its protein is CASSEIPVRESQPQHF.

The chain uses TRBV11-2 and TRBJ2-1; D is perhaps TRBD2 (5 bases). V gave up 4 bases and J gave up 9 bases, with 13 bases separating them. The CDR3 has 13 amino acids. Per germline, CDR1 SGHAT and CDR2 FQNNGV. CDR3 loop: CASSYTSDGEQFF. The CDR3 DNA sequence: TGTGCCAGCAGCTACACTAGTGACGGTGAGCAGTTCTTC.

The count of this clone is one. The V and J genes are TRBV11-2 and TRBJ2-5; 8 bases line up with TRBD1. After removal of 5 bases from V and 5 bases from J, the junction contained 7 bases not matched to a gene. The V gene's germline CDR1 is SGHAT and CDR2 FQNNGV. This CDR3 region has 14 residues. The CDR3 loop reads CASSRARGLETQYF. The CDR3 DNA reads TGTGCCAGCAGCCGAGCCAGGGGGCTGGAGACCCAGTACTTC. The whole variable domain, remainder taken from reference TRBV11-2 and TRBJ2-5, is EAGVAQSPRYKIIEKRQSVAFWCNPISGHATLYWYQQILGQGPKLLIQFQNNGVVDDSQLPKDRFSAERLKGVDSTLKIQPAKLEDSAVYLCASSRARGLETQYFGPGTRLLVL.

This chain joins TRBV2 and TRBJ2-7; D might be TRBD2 (7 bases). The CDR3 consists of 11 residues. Germline V lookup: CDR1 SNHLY, CDR2 FYNNEI. Deletions cut 7 bases from V and 7 bases from J, with 11 bases between. The CDR3 is CASKRGGEQYF. CDR3 sequence (DNA): TGTGCCAGCAAGAGGGGGGGAGAGCAGTACTTC.

This clone appeared once. The chain joins TRBV14 to TRBJ1-2; 8 bases line up with TRBD1. Trimming removed 4 bases from V and 4 bases from J; junction bases left unmatched: 5. Germline CDR1 reads SGHDN; CDR2 reads FVKESK. CDR3 length: 14 residues. CDR3 loop: CASSLRQGRYGYTF. Written as DNA, the CDR3 is TGTGCCAGCAGCCTTAGACAGGGGCGCTATGGCTACACCTTC.

The chain uses TRBV5-1 and TRBJ1-1; 7 nucleotides align to TRBD1. Trimming at V came to 0 bases and at J to 4 bases, leaving 6 bases not matched to a gene. CDR3 length: 15 amino acids. The V gene's germline CDR1 is SGHRS and CDR2 YFSETQ. As DNA, the CDR3 is TGCGCCAGCAGCTTGGCCTTGTCAGGGGGCACTGAAGCTTTCTTT. Protein sequence: CASSLALSGGTEAFF.

The V gene is TRBV7-2, the J gene TRBJ2-5; D gene unclear. V lost 3 bases, J lost 4 bases, and 9 bases lay in between. The germline gives CDR1 SGHTA, CDR2 FQGNSA. This CDR3 has 13 amino acids. DNA of the CDR3: TGTGCCAGCAGCTTTTCAGGTAGAGAGACCCAGTACTTC. Protein product: CASSFSGRETQYF.

The chain carries TRBV7-2 and TRBJ1-2, with TRBD1 identical over 8 bases. CDR3 length: 17 residues. Germline CDR1 SGHTA, CDR2 FQGNSA. The V segment lost 2 bases and the J segment 8 bases; nucleotides outside the gene matches: 16. CDR3 DNA sequence: TGTGCCAGCAGCTTAACTAGAGACAGGGGATATTCGCGCGGCTACACCTTC. Translating it yields CASSLTRDRGYSRGYTF.

This rearrangement joins TRBV5-4 to TRBJ2-3; 10 bases align to TRBD1. The V gene's germline CDR1 is SGHNT and CDR2 YYREEE (reference sequence). The CDR3 is 16 amino acids. V shed 4 bases, J shed 2 bases, and the junction held 7 bases outside the gene matches. CDR3 sequence (DNA): TGTGCCAGCAGCACAACGACAGGGGGCCTCACAGATACGCAGTATTTT. Amino acid sequence: CASSTTTGGLTDTQYF.

The gene calls are TRBV3-1 (or the pseudogene TRBV3-2) and TRBJ2-7, with TRBD1 as a possible D gene (6 bases). V gave up 0 bases and J gave up 7 bases, with 16 bases separating them. The germline V gene encodes CDR1 LGHDT and CDR2 YNNKEL (reference sequence). The CDR3 covers 15 residues. CDR3 DNA sequence: TGTGCCAGCAGCCAAGAGACAGGCTCTCCCCGGGAGCAGTACTTC. Translation: CASSQETGSPREQYF.

The chain links TRBV19 to TRBJ2-7; 7 positions agree with TRBD2. The CDR3 runs to 12 residues. Unmatched junction bases numbered 1, after V lost 3 bases and J lost 5 bases. CDR1 LNHDA and CDR2 SQIVND come from the germline V gene (reference sequence). The CDR3 DNA follows: TGTGCCAGTAGTATCGGGGGGAACGAGCAGTACTTC. This encodes CASSIGGNEQYF.

The chain recombines TRBV6-6 with TRBJ1-6; D remains ambiguous. Germline values: CDR1 MNHNY, CDR2 SVGAGI (reference sequence). V gave up 7 bases and J gave up 10 bases, with 17 bases separating them. The CDR3 is 14 residues long. The CDR3 nucleotides are TGTGCCAGCATGCAACAACCGGAGGGCTCACCCCTCCACTTT. Translation: CASMQQPEGSPLHF.

The V call is TRBV2, the J call TRBJ2-7; 12 bases line up with TRBD1. CDR3 length: 16 amino acids. The germline gives CDR1 SNHLY, CDR2 FYNNEI. V lost 8 bases to trimming and J lost 6 bases; unmatched junction nucleotides: 14. The CDR3 nucleotides read TGTGCCAGCTGCCCCTCAAGGGACAGGGGGCATGTCGAGCAGTACTTC. Translated: CASCPSRDRGHVEQYF.

The chain is built from TRBV7-9 and TRBJ2-7; D is uncertain. CDR1 and CDR2 from the germline V gene are SEHNR and FQNEAQ (reference sequence). Trimming left V 0 bases short and J 4 bases short, with 4 bases between. The CDR3 length is 12 residues. The CDR3 DNA follows: TGTGCCAGCAGCTTAGCCCAGTACGAGCAGTACTTC. This sequence encodes CASSLAQYEQYF.

The chain recombines TRBV11-1 with TRBJ2-3; no definite D call. Germline assignment: CDR1 SGHAT and CDR2 FQDESV (reference sequence). With 1 base removed from V and 3 bases from J, the gap between germline ends came to 11 bases. This CDR3 contains 15 residues. The CDR3 DNA is TGTGCCAGCAGCTTAGAGGGCCAGACAACAGATACGCAGTATTTT. Its protein product is CASSLEGQTTDTQYF. The full variable domain, rest sourced from reference TRBV11-1 and TRBJ2-3, is EAEVAQSPRYKITEKSQAVAFWCDPISGHATLYWYRQILGQGPELLVQFQDESVVDDSQLPKDRFSAERLKGVDSTLKIQPAELGDSAMYLCASSLEGQTTDTQYFGPGTRLTVL.